A selection of T cell receptor beta chains follows, all from one sample in a study of blood T cell repertoires in COVID-19. Sequencing used immunoSEQ multiplex PCR; TCRdb keeps in-frame clones, though not all of them. Of some 410,000 clones in the sample, 88% were seen once. Sequenced input: PBMCs or T cells enriched from blood (not recorded which). These receptors were collected from a woman aged 25 to 39 with acute COVID-19. Both conserved end residues are part of each CDR3. A D gene is named only where the DNA matches it firmly. Not every row has a clone size; where given, it reads once, few, many or a size class.

TRBV18	TRBD2	.	TRBJ2-5	CASSPSLAGASQETQYF	TGTGCCAGCTCACCTTCATTAGCGGGGGCCTCTCAAGAGACCCAGTACTTC
TRBV11-1	TRBD1	.	TRBJ2-7	CASSRVRTGEGSEQYF	TGTGCCAGCAGCCGTGTCCGGACAGGGGAAGGAAGCGAGCAGTACTTC
TRBV9	.	.	TRBJ1-4	CASSVATGELNEKLFF	TGTGCCAGCAGCGTAGCTACGGGGGAGTTAAATGAAAAACTGTTTTTT
TRBV10-3	.	.	TRBJ1-1	CAISGGDLAYTEAFF	TGTGCCATCAGTGGGGGGGATCTCGCGTACACTGAAGCTTTCTTT
TRBV23-1	.	.	TRBJ2-1	CASSQSEGNGYNEQFF	TGCGCCAGCAGTCAATCTGAGGGAAACGGCTACAATGAGCAGTTCTTC
TRBV7-3	.	.	TRBJ1-6	CASSTGVSGSPLHF	TGTGCCAGCAGCACCGGAGTTTCGGGATCACCCCTCCACTTT
TRBV20-1	.	.	TRBJ1-2	CSAEYGYTF	TGCAGTGCAGAGTACGGCTACACCTTC
TRBV9	TRBD1	.	TRBJ1-1	CASSVGVTGGKNTEAFF	TGTGCCAGCAGCGTAGGGGTCACAGGGGGAAAGAACACTGAAGCTTTCTTT
TRBV9	TRBD2	.	TRBJ2-1	CASSVVSGGEREQFF	TGTGCCAGCAGCGTAGTTAGCGGGGGGGAGCGTGAGCAGTTCTTC
TRBV5-1	.	.	TRBJ2-6	CASSSQGNGANVLTF	TGCGCCAGCAGCTCACAGGGTAATGGGGCCAACGTCCTGACTTTC
TRBV21-1	.	.	TRBJ2-7	CASSLDSPRSYEQYF	TGTGCCAGCAGCTTGGACAGCCCTCGCAGCTACGAGCAGTACTTC
TRBV19	.	.	TRBJ1-1	CASSMWGGRNTEAFF	TGTGCCAGTAGTATGTGGGGGGGTCGGAACACTGAAGCTTTCTTT
TRBV10-2	.	.	TRBJ1-5	CASSESTRGNQPQHF	TGCGCCAGCAGTGAAAGTACCAGGGGCAATCAGCCCCAGCATTTT
TRBV29-1	TRBD1	.	TRBJ2-7	CSVRQGKEQYF	TGCAGCGTCCGACAGGGTAAAGAGCAGTACTTC
TRBV7-2	TRBD2	.	TRBJ2-3	CASSSPLTSGLTDTQYF	TGTGCCAGCAGCTCCCCCCTGACTAGCGGTCTCACAGATACGCAGTATTTT
TRBV7-6	.	.	TRBJ2-5	CASSLTTTGTWGETQYF	TGTGCCAGCAGCTTAACCACCACGGGGACATGGGGAGAGACCCAGTACTTC
TRBV7-9	TRBD1	.	TRBJ1-2	CASSVTLGTGYGYTF	TGTGCCAGCAGCGTAACCCTAGGGACAGGCTATGGCTACACCTTC
TRBV6-5	.	.	TRBJ2-3	CASRDSGGADTQYF	TGTGCCAGCAGGGATAGCGGAGGGGCAGATACGCAGTATTTT
TRBV12-3/TRBV12-4	.	.	TRBJ1-1	CASRPSLRTEAFF	TGTGCCAGCAGACCGAGCTTGAGAACTGAAGCTTTCTTT
TRBV5-1	.	.	TRBJ2-2	CASSLVGDSNTGELFF	TGCGCCAGCAGCTTGGTTGGGGACTCGAACACCGGGGAGCTGTTTTTT
TRBV11-3	.	.	TRBJ2-2	CASSPMTGTGELFF	TGTGCCAGCAGCCCGATGACTGGCACCGGGGAGCTGTTTTTT
TRBV5-1	.	.	TRBJ2-1	CASGGWTANNEQFF	TGCGCCAGCGGGGGCTGGACAGCGAACAATGAGCAGTTCTTC
TRBV5-1	.	.	TRBJ2-7	CASSLITGNSYEQYF	TGCGCCAGCAGCTTGATAACCGGGAACTCCTACGAGCAGTACTTC
TRBV12-1	.	.	TRBJ1-5	CSSSFRAGGLGYQPQHF	TGTTCCAGCAGCTTTAGGGCAGGAGGGCTCGGGTATCAGCCCCAGCATTTT
TRBV2	.	.	TRBJ1-2	CASSEGLSVSYGYTF	TGTGCCAGCAGTGAAGGACTCTCAGTAAGCTATGGCTACACCTTC
TRBV3-1/TRBV3-2	TRBD1	.	TRBJ1-2	CASSPGTEHYGYTF	TGTGCCAGCAGCCCCGGGACAGAGCACTATGGCTACACCTTC
TRBV5-5	.	.	TRBJ2-7	CASIQTGSYEQYF	TGTGCCAGCATCCAGACAGGCTCCTACGAGCAGTACTTC
TRBV15	TRBD2	once	TRBJ2-1	CATSRDGSLAGGYNEQFF	TGTGCCACCAGCAGAGATGGGTCACTAGCGGGGGGGTACAATGAGCAGTTCTTC
TRBV10-1	.	.	TRBJ2-1	CASSPGIFSTNEQFF	TGCGCCAGCAGCCCCGGGATCTTCTCAACAAATGAGCAGTTCTTC
TRBV5-5	TRBD1	.	TRBJ1-1	CASSPDPDRAMNTEAFF	TGTGCCAGCAGCCCCGACCCGGACAGGGCGATGAACACTGAAGCTTTCTTT
TRBV5-3	.	once	TRBJ1-4	CARSLTGTNEKLFF	TGTGCCAGAAGCTTGACGGGAACTAATGAAAAACTGTTTTTT
TRBV5-1	.	.	TRBJ1-2	CASNPSRQNYGYTF	TGCGCCAGCAATCCTTCAAGACAGAACTATGGCTACACCTTC
TRBV6-5	.	.	TRBJ1-6	CASSYMGLLHF	TGTGCCAGCAGTTACATGGGCCTACTCCACTTT
TRBV5-8	.	few	TRBJ2-3	CASSLGGNTDTQYF	TGTGCCAGCAGCTTAGGAGGAAACACAGATACGCAGTATTTT
TRBV6-5	.	.	TRBJ1-1	CASSRPAGTEAFF	TGTGCCAGCAGTCGACCGGCGGGCACTGAAGCTTTCTTT
TRBV7-2	TRBD2	once	TRBJ2-1	CASSLGIAGRDEQFF	TGTGCCAGCAGCTTAGGGATAGCGGGGAGGGATGAGCAGTTCTTC
TRBV4-1	.	.	TRBJ2-7	CASSRNGNSYVEQYF	TGCGCCAGCAGCCGCAACGGGAATTCCTACGTGGAGCAGTACTTC
TRBV15	TRBD2	.	TRBJ2-1	CATSNGGADNEQFF	TGTGCCACCAGCAACGGGGGGGCGGACAATGAGCAGTTCTTC
TRBV24-1	TRBD1	.	TRBJ1-2	CATSDSGQGADGYTF	TGTGCCACCAGTGACTCCGGACAGGGGGCGGATGGCTACACCTTC
TRBV7-8	.	.	TRBJ1-1	CASSLAQAIEAFF	TGTGCCAGCAGCTTAGCGCAGGCGATTGAAGCTTTCTTT
TRBV11-3	TRBD2	.	TRBJ2-1	CASWGITLTLAGGHSEQFF	TGTGCCAGCTGGGGGATCACACTTACTCTAGCGGGGGGCCATAGTGAGCAGTTCTTC
TRBV29-1	.	once	TRBJ2-2	CSVRGPNTGELFF	TGCAGCGTTAGGGGCCCGAACACCGGGGAGCTGTTTTTT